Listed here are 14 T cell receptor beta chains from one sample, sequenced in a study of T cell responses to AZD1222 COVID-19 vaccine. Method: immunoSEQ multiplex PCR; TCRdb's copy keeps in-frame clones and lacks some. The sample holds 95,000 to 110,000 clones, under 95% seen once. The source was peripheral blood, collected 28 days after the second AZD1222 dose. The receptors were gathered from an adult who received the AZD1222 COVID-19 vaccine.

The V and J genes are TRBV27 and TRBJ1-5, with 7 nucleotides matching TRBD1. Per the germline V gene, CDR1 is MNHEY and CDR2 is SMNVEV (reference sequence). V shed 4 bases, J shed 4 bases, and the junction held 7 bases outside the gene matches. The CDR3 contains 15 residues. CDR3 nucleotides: TGTGCCAGCAGTTCCGGACAGGCAGGGAATCAGCCCCAGCATTTT. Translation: CASSSGQAGNQPQHF.

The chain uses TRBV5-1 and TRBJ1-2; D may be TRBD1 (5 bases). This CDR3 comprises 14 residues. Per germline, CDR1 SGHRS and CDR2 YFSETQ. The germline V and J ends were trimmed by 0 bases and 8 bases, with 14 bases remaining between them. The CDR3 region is CASSLEPLGDGYTF. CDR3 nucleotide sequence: TGCGCCAGCAGCTTGGAACCCTTGGGGGACGGCTACACCTTC.

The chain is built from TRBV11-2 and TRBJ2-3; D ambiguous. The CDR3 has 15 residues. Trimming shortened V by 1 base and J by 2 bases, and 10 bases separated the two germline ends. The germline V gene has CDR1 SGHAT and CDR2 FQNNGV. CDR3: CASSLGQINTDTQYF. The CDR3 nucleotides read TGTGCCAGCAGCTTAGGGCAGATAAACACAGATACGCAGTATTTT.

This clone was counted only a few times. The CDR3 is CASSLGGALGSEQYF. CDR3 nucleotide sequence: TGTGCCAGCAGCTTAGGGGGTGCGCTCGGGAGCGAGCAGTACTTC. This rearrangement joins TRBV7-9 to TRBJ2-7; D is perhaps TRBD2 (6 bases). Trimming removed 1 base at V and 6 bases at J, with 16 bases between. Germline V gene data show CDR1 as SEHNR and CDR2 as FQNEAQ (reference sequence). The CDR3 runs 15 residues.

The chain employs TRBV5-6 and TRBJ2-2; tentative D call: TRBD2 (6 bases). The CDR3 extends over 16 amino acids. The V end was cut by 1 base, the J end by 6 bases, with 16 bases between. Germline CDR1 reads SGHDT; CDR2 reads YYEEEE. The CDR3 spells CASSLFGTQEAGELFF. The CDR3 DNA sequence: TGTGCCAGCAGCTTGTTCGGGACTCAGGAGGCCGGGGAGCTGTTTTTT.

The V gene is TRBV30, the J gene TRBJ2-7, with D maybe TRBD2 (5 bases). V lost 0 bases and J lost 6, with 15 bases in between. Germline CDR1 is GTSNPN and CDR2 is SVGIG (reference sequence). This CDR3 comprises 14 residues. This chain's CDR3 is CAWSVERTRLEQYF. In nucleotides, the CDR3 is TGTGCCTGGAGTGTTGAGCGAACTAGGCTCGAGCAGTACTTC. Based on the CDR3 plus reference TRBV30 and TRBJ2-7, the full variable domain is SQTIHQWPATLVQPVGSPLSLECTVEGTSNPNLYWYRQAAGRGLQLLFYSVGIGQISSEVPQNLSASRPQDRQFILSSKKLLLSDSGFYLCAWSVERTRLEQYFGPGTRLTVT.

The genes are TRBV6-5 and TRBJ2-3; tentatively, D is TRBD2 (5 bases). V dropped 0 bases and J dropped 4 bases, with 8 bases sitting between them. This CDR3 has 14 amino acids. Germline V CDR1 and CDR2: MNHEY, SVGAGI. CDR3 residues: CASSYSSSADTQYF. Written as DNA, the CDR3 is TGTGCCAGCAGTTACTCGAGTAGCGCAGATACGCAGTATTTT.

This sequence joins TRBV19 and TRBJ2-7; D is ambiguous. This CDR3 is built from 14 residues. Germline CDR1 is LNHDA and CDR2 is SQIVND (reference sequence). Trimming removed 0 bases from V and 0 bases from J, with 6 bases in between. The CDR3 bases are TGTGCCAGTAGTATAGATTGGGCCTCCTACGAGCAGTACTTC. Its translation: CASSIDWASYEQYF.

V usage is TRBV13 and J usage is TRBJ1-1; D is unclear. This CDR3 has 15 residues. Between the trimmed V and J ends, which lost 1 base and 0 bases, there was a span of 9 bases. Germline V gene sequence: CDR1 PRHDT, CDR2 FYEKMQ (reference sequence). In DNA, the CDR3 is TGTGCCAGCAGCTTAGAGACCGGGATGAACACTGAAGCTTTCTTT. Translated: CASSLETGMNTEAFF.

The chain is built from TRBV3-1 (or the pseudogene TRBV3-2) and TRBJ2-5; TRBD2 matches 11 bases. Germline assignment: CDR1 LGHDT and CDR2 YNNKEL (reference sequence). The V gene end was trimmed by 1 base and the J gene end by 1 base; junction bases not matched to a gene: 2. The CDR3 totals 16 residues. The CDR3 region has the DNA TGTGCCAGCAGCCAAGGGACTAGCGGGCTCCAAGAGACCCAGTACTTC. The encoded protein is CASSQGTSGLQETQYF.

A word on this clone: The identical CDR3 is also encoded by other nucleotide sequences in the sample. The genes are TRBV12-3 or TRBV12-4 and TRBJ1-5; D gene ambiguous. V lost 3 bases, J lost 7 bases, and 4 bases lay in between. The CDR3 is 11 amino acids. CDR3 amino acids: CASSFGQPQHF. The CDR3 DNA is TGTGCCAGCAGTTTTGGACAGCCCCAGCATTTT.

Here the CDR3 DNA reads TGTGCCAGCAGCGTAGAGGGCGCCCCGGGGACCCAGTACTTC. It yields the protein CASSVEGAPGTQYF. This chain uses TRBV9 with TRBJ2-5; D ambiguous. The CDR3 sequence is 14 residues long. The germline gives CDR1 SGDLS, CDR2 YYNGEE. The V end was cut by 0 bases, the J end by 7 bases, with 13 bases between.

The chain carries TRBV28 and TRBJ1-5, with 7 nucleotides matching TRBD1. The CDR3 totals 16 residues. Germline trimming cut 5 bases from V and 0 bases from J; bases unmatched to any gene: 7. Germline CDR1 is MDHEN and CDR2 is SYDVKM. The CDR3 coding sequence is TGTGCCAGCAGTCCAACGGGACAGATTAGCAATCAGCCCCAGCATTTT. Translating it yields CASSPTGQISNQPQHF.

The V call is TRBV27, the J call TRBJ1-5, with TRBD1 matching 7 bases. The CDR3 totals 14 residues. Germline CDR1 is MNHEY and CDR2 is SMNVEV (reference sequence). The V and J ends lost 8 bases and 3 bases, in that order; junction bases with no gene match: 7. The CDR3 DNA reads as TGTGCCAGCGCTAACAGGGGATCCAATCAGCCCCAGCATTTT. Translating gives CASANRGSNQPQHF.